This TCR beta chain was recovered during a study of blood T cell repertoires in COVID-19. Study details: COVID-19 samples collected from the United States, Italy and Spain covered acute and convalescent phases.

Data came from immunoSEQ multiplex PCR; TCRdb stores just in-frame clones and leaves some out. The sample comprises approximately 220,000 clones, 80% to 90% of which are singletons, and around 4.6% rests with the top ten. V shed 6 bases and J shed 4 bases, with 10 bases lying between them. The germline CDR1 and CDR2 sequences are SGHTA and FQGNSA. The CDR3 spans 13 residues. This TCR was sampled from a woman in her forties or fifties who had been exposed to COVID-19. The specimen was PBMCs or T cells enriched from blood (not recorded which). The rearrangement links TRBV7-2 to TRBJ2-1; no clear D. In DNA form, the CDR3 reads TGTGCCAGCAGTCCCGACGGGTACAATGAGCAGTTCTTC. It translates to CASSPDGYNEQFF.